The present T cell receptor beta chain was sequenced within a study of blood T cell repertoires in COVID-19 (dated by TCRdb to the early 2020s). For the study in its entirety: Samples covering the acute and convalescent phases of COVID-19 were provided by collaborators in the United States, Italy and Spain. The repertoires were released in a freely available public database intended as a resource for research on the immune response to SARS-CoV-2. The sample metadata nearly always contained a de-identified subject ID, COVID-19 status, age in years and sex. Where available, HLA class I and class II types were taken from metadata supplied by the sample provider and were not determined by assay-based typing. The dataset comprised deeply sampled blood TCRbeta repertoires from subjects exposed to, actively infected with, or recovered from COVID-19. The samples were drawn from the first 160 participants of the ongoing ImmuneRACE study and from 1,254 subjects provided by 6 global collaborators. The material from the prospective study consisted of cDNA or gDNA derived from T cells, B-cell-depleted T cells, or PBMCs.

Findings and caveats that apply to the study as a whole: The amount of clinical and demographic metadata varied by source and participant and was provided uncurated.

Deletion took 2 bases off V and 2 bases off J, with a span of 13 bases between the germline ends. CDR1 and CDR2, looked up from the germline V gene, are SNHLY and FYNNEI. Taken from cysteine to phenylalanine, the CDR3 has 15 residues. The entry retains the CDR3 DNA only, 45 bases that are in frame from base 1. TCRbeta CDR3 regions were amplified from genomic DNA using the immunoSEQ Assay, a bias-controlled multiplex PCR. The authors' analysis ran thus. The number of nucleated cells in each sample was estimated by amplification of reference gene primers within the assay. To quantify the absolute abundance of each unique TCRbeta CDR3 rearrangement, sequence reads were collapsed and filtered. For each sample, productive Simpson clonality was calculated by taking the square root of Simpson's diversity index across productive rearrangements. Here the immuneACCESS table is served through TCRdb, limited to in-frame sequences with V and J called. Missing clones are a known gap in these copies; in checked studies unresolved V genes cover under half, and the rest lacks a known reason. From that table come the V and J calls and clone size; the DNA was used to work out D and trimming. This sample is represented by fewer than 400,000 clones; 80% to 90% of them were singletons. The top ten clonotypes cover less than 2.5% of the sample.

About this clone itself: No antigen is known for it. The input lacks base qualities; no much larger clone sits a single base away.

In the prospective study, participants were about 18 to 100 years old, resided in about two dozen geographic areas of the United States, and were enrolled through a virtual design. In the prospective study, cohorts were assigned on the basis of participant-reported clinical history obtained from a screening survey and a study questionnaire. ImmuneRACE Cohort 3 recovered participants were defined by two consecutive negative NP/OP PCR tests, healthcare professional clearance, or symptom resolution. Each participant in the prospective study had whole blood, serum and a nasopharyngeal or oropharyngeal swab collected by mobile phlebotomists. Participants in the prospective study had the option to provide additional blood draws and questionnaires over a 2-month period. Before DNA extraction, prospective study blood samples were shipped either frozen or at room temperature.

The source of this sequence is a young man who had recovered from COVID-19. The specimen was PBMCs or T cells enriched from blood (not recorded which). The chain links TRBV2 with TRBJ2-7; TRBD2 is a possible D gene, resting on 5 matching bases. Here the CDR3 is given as CASSESRALTYEQYF. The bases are TGTGCCAGCAGTGAATCGAGGGCCCTGACCTACGAGCAGTACTTC.